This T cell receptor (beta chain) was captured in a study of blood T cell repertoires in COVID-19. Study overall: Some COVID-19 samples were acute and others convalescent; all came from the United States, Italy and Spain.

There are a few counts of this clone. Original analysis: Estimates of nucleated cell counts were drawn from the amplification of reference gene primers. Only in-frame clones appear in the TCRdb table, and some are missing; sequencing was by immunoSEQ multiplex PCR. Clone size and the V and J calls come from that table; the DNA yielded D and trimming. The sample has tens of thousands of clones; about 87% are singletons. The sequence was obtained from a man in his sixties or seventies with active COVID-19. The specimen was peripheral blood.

This CDR3 reads CASSHPGGNNSPLHF. Written as DNA, the CDR3 is TGTGCCAGCAGCCACCCGGGGGGGAATAATTCACCCCTCCACTTT. The genes are TRBV9 and TRBJ1-6; TRBD1 might be the D (5 bases). The CDR3 consists of 15 residues. Germline lookup yields CDR1 SGDLS and CDR2 YYNGEE. Between the trimmed V and J ends, which lost 4 bases and 5 bases, there was a span of 13 bases.